What follows describes a single TCR beta chain. Its antigen is undetermined. These data belong to a study of B cell selection in AIRE deficiency. Study-level results: About 30.6% of healthy-shared Treg TCRbeta sequences appeared in patient Tconv cells. Healthy donors alone shared over 25% of around 3,700 Treg sequences; patients alone about 10%.

Regulatory T cells were sorted as CD4+CD25hiCD127low/negative cells. The method was immunoSEQ multiplex PCR; TCRdb's version includes in-frame clones alone and lacks a portion of them. Of around 20,000 clones listed, approximately 94% are singletons. This CDR3 comprises 12 residues. Germline-derived CDR1 and CDR2 are ENHRY and SYGVKD. The V gene lost 3 bases and the J gene lost 5 bases, with 8 bases spanning the gap. This clonotype was obtained from a human donor in good health. The rearrangement links TRBV10-3 to TRBJ2-7, with TRBD1 as a possible D gene (6 bases). Sequenced sample: CD4+CD25+ Tregs sorted from PBMCs. The CDR3 here is CAISDEGDEQYF. The DNA of the CDR3 is TGTGCCATCAGTGATGAGGGGGACGAGCAGTACTTC.